This T cell receptor beta chain was captured by sequencing in a study of cytomegalovirus exposure and HLA in healthy donors. The PCR used 60 Vbeta and 13 Jbeta primers. Measured with immunoSEQ multiplex PCR; TCRdb has only the in-frame clones, and not every one. The table records 200,000 or so clones, 85% to 90% of them present only once. This CDR3 contains 13 residues. The junction had 4 bases not matched to a gene; V was cut back by 3 bases and J by 5 bases. CDR1 GTSNPN and CDR2 SVGIG come from the germline V gene (reference sequence). The sequenced sample was PBMCs. J is TRBJ2-3 and V is TRBV30; 8 bases align to TRBD2. This clonotype was obtained from a man younger than 40 in good health and CMV-seronegative. The CDR3 bases are TGTGCCTGGAGGGGACTAGGGGGAGATACGCAGTATTTT. Amino acid sequence: CAWRGLGGDTQYF.